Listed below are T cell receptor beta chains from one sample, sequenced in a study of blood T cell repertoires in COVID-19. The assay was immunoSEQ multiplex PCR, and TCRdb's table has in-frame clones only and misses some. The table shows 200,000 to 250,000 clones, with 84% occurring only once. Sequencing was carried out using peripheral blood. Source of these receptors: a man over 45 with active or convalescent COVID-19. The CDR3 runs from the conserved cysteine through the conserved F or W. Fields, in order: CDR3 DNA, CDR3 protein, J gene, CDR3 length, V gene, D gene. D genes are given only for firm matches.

CDR3 DNA: TGTGCCAGCATCTCTACAGGGGGTCAGCCCCAGCATTTT; CDR3 protein: CASISTGGQPQHF; J gene: TRBJ1-5; CDR3 length: 13; V gene: TRBV28; D gene: TRBD1
CDR3 DNA: TGCGCCAGCAGTGAGTCGGGCACACGGGGTGGCTACACCTTC; CDR3 protein: CASSESGTRGGYTF; J gene: TRBJ1-2; CDR3 length: 14; V gene: TRBV10-2; D gene: NA
CDR3 DNA: TGTGCCAGCAGCCCTCTCGGACAGGGGAAAGAGACCCAGTACTTC; CDR3 protein: CASSPLGQGKETQYF; J gene: TRBJ2-5; CDR3 length: 15; V gene: TRBV28; D gene: TRBD1
CDR3 DNA: TGTGCCAGCAGCCCCCGACAGGGGAGCACTGAAGCTTTCTTT; CDR3 protein: CASSPRQGSTEAFF; J gene: TRBJ1-1; CDR3 length: 14; V gene: TRBV11-2; D gene: TRBD1
CDR3 DNA: TGCGCCAGCAGCCCGGGGACAGGGGGTGGTGAAGCTTTCTTT; CDR3 protein: CASSPGTGGGEAFF; J gene: TRBJ1-1; CDR3 length: 14; V gene: TRBV5-1; D gene: TRBD1
CDR3 DNA: TGTGCCAGCAGCCCTCGACTAGCTTCGGACACCGGGGAGCTGTTTTTT; CDR3 protein: CASSPRLASDTGELFF; J gene: TRBJ2-2; CDR3 length: 16; V gene: TRBV11-3; D gene: TRBD2
CDR3 DNA: TGTGCCAGCAGCTCGGACTCTAGCGGGAGGGTTTACAATGAGCAGTTCTTC; CDR3 protein: CASSSDSSGRVYNEQFF; J gene: TRBJ2-1; CDR3 length: 17; V gene: TRBV7-2; D gene: TRBD2
CDR3 DNA: TGCGCCAGCAGCTTGAATTTGGCCCGCCAAGAGACCCAGTACTTC; CDR3 protein: CASSLNLARQETQYF; J gene: TRBJ2-5; CDR3 length: 15; V gene: TRBV5-1; D gene: NA
CDR3 DNA: TGTGCCAGCAAACCCGGACAGTTTAATGAAAAACTGTTTTTT; CDR3 protein: CASKPGQFNEKLFF; J gene: TRBJ1-4; CDR3 length: 14; V gene: TRBV28; D gene: NA
CDR3 DNA: TGCGCCAGCAGCCTGGGAGGGGGAAATGAAAAACTGTTTTTT; CDR3 protein: CASSLGGGNEKLFF; J gene: TRBJ1-4; CDR3 length: 14; V gene: TRBV4-1; D gene: NA
CDR3 DNA: TGTGCCAGCTACTCGGGGACTACCTTCAATGAGCAGTTCTTC; CDR3 protein: CASYSGTTFNEQFF; J gene: TRBJ2-1; CDR3 length: 14; V gene: TRBV18; D gene: TRBD2
CDR3 DNA: TGTGCCAGCAGCCAACATGCACAGCACAATGAGCAGTTCTTC; CDR3 protein: CASSQHAQHNEQFF; J gene: TRBJ2-1; CDR3 length: 14; V gene: TRBV3-1/TRBV3-2; D gene: NA
CDR3 DNA: TGTGCCAGCAGTTACCCTAGCGGGAGGAGTTACAATGAGCAGTTCTTC; CDR3 protein: CASSYPSGRSYNEQFF; J gene: TRBJ2-1; CDR3 length: 16; V gene: TRBV6-2/TRBV6-3; D gene: TRBD2
CDR3 DNA: TGTGCCAGCAGTGAAGGAGTGGCTAGCGGGAGGGGTGAGCAGTTCTTC; CDR3 protein: CASSEGVASGRGEQFF; J gene: TRBJ2-1; CDR3 length: 16; V gene: TRBV2; D gene: TRBD2
CDR3 DNA: TGTGCCAGCAGGGTAGAGGACAGGGACTATGGCTACACCTTC; CDR3 protein: CASRVEDRDYGYTF; J gene: TRBJ1-2; CDR3 length: 14; V gene: TRBV6-5; D gene: TRBD1
CDR3 DNA: TGTGCCAGCAGTGAGGGTCAGGGGTACTATAATTCACCCCTCCACTTT; CDR3 protein: CASSEGQGYYNSPLHF; J gene: TRBJ1-6; CDR3 length: 16; V gene: TRBV9; D gene: NA
CDR3 DNA: TGTGCCAGCAGGATGGGACAATTCAATGAGCAGTTCTTC; CDR3 protein: CASRMGQFNEQFF; J gene: TRBJ2-1; CDR3 length: 13; V gene: TRBV2; D gene: NA
CDR3 DNA: TGTGCCAGCAAGGACAGAACATATAGCAATCAGCCCCAGCATTTT; CDR3 protein: CASKDRTYSNQPQHF; J gene: TRBJ1-5; CDR3 length: 15; V gene: TRBV19; D gene: NA
CDR3 DNA: TGTGCCAGCAGTAACCCCAGGGTGTCCCCTACTGAAGCTTTCTTT; CDR3 protein: CASSNPRVSPTEAFF; J gene: TRBJ1-1; CDR3 length: 15; V gene: TRBV6-2/TRBV6-3; D gene: NA
CDR3 DNA: TGCGCCAGCAGCCAGCTAGCGGGACCTTACAATGAGCAGTTCTTC; CDR3 protein: CASSQLAGPYNEQFF; J gene: TRBJ2-1; CDR3 length: 15; V gene: TRBV4-1; D gene: TRBD2
CDR3 DNA: TGCGCCAGCAGCCAAGACCCGAATTCACCCCTCCACTTT; CDR3 protein: CASSQDPNSPLHF; J gene: TRBJ1-6; CDR3 length: 13; V gene: TRBV4-1; D gene: NA
CDR3 DNA: TGTGCCACCAGCAGAGGGGGGGGGCCCCTCATGAACACTGAAGCTTTCTTT; CDR3 protein: CATSRGGGPLMNTEAFF; J gene: TRBJ1-1; CDR3 length: 17; V gene: TRBV15; D gene: NA
CDR3 DNA: TGTGCCAGCAGCTCAACCACAGGGGGCGGAGAGACCCAGTACTTC; CDR3 protein: CASSSTTGGGETQYF; J gene: TRBJ2-5; CDR3 length: 15; V gene: TRBV7-2; D gene: TRBD1
CDR3 DNA: TGTGCCAGCAGCTTGGCACCTCAGGGTAACTCTGGAAACACCATATATTTT; CDR3 protein: CASSLAPQGNSGNTIYF; J gene: TRBJ1-3; CDR3 length: 17; V gene: TRBV5-5; D gene: NA